The rows below give T cell receptor beta chains drawn from one sample of a study of chemoradiotherapy in HPV16-positive cancers. Here immunoSEQ multiplex PCR was the method, and the copy in TCRdb shows in-frame clones only, minus some. Of about 7,200 clones listed, under 85% were seen once; the top ten hold approximately 15%. The specimen was collected from a patient who underwent chemoradiotherapy. The source is a human donor with HPV-associated anogenital cancer. CDR3s include the opening cysteine and the closing phenylalanine or tryptophan. A D gene is named only where the DNA matches it firmly. Clone size, where shown, is once, few, many, or a class for clones that have expanded.

>.|TRBJ1-2|TRBV10-2|.
TGCGCCAGCAGTGAAGGGTCCTATGGCTACACCTTC
CASSEGSYGYTF
>.|TRBJ1-4|TRBV5-6|TRBD1
TGTGCCAGCAGCTCCTCGGGACAGGGGAGATTAGAACTGTTTTTT
CASSSSGQGRLELFF
>few|TRBJ1-2|TRBV7-9|TRBD1
TGTGCCAGCAGCTTAGGGACAGGGTGGAATGGCTACACCTTC
CASSLGTGWNGYTF
>.|TRBJ2-3|TRBV7-2|.
TGTGCCAGCAGCAGGTTCGGTAGCACAGATACGCAGTATTTT
CASSRFGSTDTQYF
>.|TRBJ2-7|TRBV7-2|TRBD1
TGTGCCAGCAGCTTAGCGCAGTCAGGGGGATACGAGCAGTACTTC
CASSLAQSGGYEQYF
>.|TRBJ2-2|TRBV9|TRBD1
TGTGCCAGCAGCGTAAGCCCCGACAGGGGGCCCCTAGGCGGGGAGCTGTTTTTT
CASSVSPDRGPLGGELFF
>.|TRBJ2-2|TRBV11-1|TRBD2
TGTGCCAGCAGAGACGGGAGGCTAGCGAACACCGGGGAGCTGTTTTTT
CASRDGRLANTGELFF
>large|TRBJ1-4|TRBV5-1|.
TGCGCCAGCAGCTTGACAAAATACCAACCCGCAACTAATGAAAAACTGTTTTTT
CASSLTKYQPATNEKLFF
>.|TRBJ2-1|TRBV10-3|.
TGTGCCATCAGTGAGTCGAGTGGTAAAGGGGACAATGAGCAGTTCTTC
CAISESSGKGDNEQFF
>few|TRBJ1-1|TRBV28|.
TGTGCCAGCAGTCCCCTAAAAGGGACGGCTGAAGCTTTCTTT
CASSPLKGTAEAFF
>few|TRBJ1-1|TRBV4-2|TRBD1
TGTGCCAGCAGCCAAGGAGGAAATTCAGGGGGAGCTTTCTTT
CASSQGGNSGGAFF
>.|TRBJ2-2|TRBV10-2|TRBD1
TGCGCCAGCACCCCCGGGACAGGGCTCTTAGGGCCGGGGACCGGGGAGCTGTTTTTT
CASTPGTGLLGPGTGELFF